These T cell receptor beta chains were read from a single sample in a study of breast tumors, draining lymph nodes, adjacent tissues. One entry per CDR3 protein results from TCRdb running MiXCR on the multiplex PCR reads. The repertoire has fewer than 200,000 distinct CDR3 sequences, roughly a third of them found once; the top ten carry around 4.5%. The sample was axillary lymph node tissue. The receptors were gathered from a female donor with breast cancer. Some clones in this sample may be carry-over from other donors' samples. Each CDR3 is given with its conserved first and last residue. D genes are given only for firm matches. A row's size may be missing; if present it is once, few, many or a size class.

V gene	J gene	clone size	D gene	CDR3 protein	CDR3 DNA
TRBV12-3/TRBV12-4	TRBJ2-7	many	TRBD2	CASSPRSSGGSYEQYF	TGTGCCAGCAGTCCCAGGAGTAGCGGGGGGTCCTACGAGCAGTACTTC
TRBV7-8	TRBJ2-7	many	.	CASSLVRGPSYEQYF	TGTGCCAGCAGCTTAGTCAGGGGACCTTCCTACGAGCAGTACTTC
TRBV7-2	TRBJ2-5	.	TRBD1	CASSSAGQGASYQETQYF	TGTGCCAGCAGCTCGGCGGGACAGGGGGCTTCGTACCAAGAGACCCAGTACTTC
TRBV7-9	TRBJ2-5	.	TRBD2	CASSSTGTSGGPQYF	TGTGCCAGCAGCTCGACAGGGACTAGCGGGGGGCCCCAGTACTTC
TRBV3-1	TRBJ1-5	.	.	CASSQISNQPQHF	TGTGCCAGCAGCCAAATTAGCAATCAGCCCCAGCATTTT
TRBV6-9	TRBJ1-5	few	.	CAPRGPLYGPQHF	TGTGCCCCCAGGGGCCCGCTATACGGGCCCCAGCATTTT
TRBV30	TRBJ2-1	few	.	CAWTSSSYNEQFF	TGTGCCTGGACTTCAAGCTCCTACAATGAGCAGTTCTTC
TRBV24-1	TRBJ2-3	many	TRBD2	CATSDPVGTSRSGGRFTQYF	TGTGCCACCAGTGATCCGGTGGGGACAAGTAGAAGCGGGGGGCGTTTTACGCAGTATTTT
TRBV20-1	TRBJ2-1	.	.	CSARESGGRGIRKQLF	TGCAGTGCTAGAGAATCCGGAGGCCGGGGGATTCGGAAGCAGCTCTTC
TRBV27	TRBJ2-1	few	.	CASSSNGPYNEQFF	TGTGCCAGCAGTTCTAACGGCCCCTACAATGAGCAGTTCTTC
TRBV2	TRBJ1-1	.	.	CASSARTSINTEAFF	TGTGCCAGCAGTGCCCGGACATCCATAAACACTGAAGCTTTCTTT
TRBV5-8	TRBJ2-5	many	.	CASSAPFFPETQYF	TGTGCCAGCAGCGCACCATTTTTCCCCGAGACCCAGTACTTC
TRBV13	TRBJ2-2	many	.	CASSLGRTNTGELFF	TGTGCCAGCAGCCTTGGACGGACGAACACCGGGGAGCTGTTTTTT